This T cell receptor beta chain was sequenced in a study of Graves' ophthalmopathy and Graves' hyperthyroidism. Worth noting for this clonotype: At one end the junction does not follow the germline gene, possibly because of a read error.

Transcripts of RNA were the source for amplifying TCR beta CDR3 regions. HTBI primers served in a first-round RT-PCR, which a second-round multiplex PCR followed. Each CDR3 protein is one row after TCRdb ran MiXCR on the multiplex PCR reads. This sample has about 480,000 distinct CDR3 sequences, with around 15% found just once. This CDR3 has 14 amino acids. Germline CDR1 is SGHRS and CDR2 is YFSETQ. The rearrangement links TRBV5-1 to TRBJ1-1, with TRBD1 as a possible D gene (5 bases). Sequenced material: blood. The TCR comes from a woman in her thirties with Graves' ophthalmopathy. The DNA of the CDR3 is TGCGCCAGCAGCTTGGTGACAGCAAACAGTGAAGCTTTCTTT. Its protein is CASSLVTANSEAFF.